The present entry profiles one TCR beta chain with its context. Using immunoSEQ multiplex PCR, the repertoire was profiled, and TCRdb retains in-frame clones only, with some absent. The table lists roughly 230,000 clones, 65% to 90% of them singletons. This CDR3 has 14 residues. Germline CDR1 SGHTA, CDR2 FQGTGA. V gave up 4 bases and J gave up 8 bases; unmatched junction bases: 4. The sample belongs to a study of blood T cell repertoires in COVID-19. The J gene is TRBJ1-6, the V gene TRBV7-3, with 8 bases that match TRBD1. Sequences were obtained from peripheral blood. This sequence originates from a woman aged 50 to 60 with acute or convalescent COVID-19. CDR3 region: CASSYRGLDSPLHF. The CDR3, as DNA: TGTGCCAGCAGCTACAGGGGGTTGGATTCACCCCTCCACTTT. Drawing the rest from reference TRBV7-3 and TRBJ1-6, the complete variable domain is GAGVSQTPSNKVTEKGKYVELRCDPISGHTALYWYRQSLGQGPEFLIYFQGTGAADDSGLPNDRFFAVRPEGSVSTLKIQRTERGDSAVYLCASSYRGLDSPLHFGNGTRLTVT.